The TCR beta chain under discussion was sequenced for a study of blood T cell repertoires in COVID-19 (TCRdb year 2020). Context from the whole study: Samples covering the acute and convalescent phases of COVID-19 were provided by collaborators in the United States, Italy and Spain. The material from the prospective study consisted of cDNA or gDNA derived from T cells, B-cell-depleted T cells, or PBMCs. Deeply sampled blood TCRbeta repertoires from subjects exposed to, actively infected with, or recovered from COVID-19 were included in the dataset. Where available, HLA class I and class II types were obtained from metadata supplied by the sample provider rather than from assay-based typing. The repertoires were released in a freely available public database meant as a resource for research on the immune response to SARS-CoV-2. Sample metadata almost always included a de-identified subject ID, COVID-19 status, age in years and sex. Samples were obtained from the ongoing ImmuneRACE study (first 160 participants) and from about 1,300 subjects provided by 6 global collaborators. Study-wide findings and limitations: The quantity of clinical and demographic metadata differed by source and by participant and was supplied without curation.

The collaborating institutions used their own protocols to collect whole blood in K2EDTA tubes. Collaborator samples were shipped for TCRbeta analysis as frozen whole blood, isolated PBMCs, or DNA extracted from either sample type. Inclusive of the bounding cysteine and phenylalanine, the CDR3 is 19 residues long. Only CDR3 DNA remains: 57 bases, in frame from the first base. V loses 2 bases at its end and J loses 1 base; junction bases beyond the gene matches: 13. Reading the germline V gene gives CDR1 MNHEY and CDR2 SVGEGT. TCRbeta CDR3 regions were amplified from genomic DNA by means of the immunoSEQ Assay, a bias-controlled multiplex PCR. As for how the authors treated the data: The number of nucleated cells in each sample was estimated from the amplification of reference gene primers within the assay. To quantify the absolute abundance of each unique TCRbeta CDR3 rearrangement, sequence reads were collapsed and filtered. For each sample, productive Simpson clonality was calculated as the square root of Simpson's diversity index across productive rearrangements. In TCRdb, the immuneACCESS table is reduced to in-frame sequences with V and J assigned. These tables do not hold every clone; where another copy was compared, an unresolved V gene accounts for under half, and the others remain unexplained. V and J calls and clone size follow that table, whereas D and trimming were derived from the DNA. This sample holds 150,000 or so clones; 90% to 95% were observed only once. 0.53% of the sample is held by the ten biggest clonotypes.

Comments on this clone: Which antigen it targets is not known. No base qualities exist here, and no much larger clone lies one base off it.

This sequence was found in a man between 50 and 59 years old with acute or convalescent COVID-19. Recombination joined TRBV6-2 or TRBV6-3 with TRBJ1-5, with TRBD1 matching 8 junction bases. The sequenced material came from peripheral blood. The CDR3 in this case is CASSYTAYQQGGSNQPQHF. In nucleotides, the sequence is TGTGCCAGCAGTTACACCGCCTACCAACAGGGGGGAAGCAATCAGCCCCAGCATTTT.